This T cell receptor beta chain was sequenced during a study of blood T cell repertoires in COVID-19. Overall study context: Samples representing acute and convalescent COVID-19 were sourced from the United States, Italy and Spain. Sample material is recorded as cDNA or gDNA derived from T cells, B-cell-depleted T cells, or PBMCs.

V shed 0 bases and J shed 0 bases, with 11 bases lying between them. The germline CDR1 and CDR2 sequences are SGHAT and FQNNGV. This CDR3 region has 16 residues. Patients in Seattle were enrolled during active infection, then followed longitudinally. Libraries were prepared by immunoSEQ multiplex PCR; TCRdb keeps only in-frame clonotypes and omits some of them. Altogether fewer than 700,000 clones are present, less than 90% being singletons, with the ten largest covering less than 9%. This clone occurred once. The sequence was collected from a woman aged 50 to 60 with COVID-19, enrolled during active disease. Sample: peripheral blood. V gene TRBV11-2 combines with J gene TRBJ1-1; D not certain. CDR3 loop: CASSLDLPEVNTEAFF. Here the CDR3 DNA reads TGTGCCAGCAGCTTAGATCTACCCGAAGTGAACACTGAAGCTTTCTTT.